A single sample gave rise to the 8 T cell receptor beta chains below, sequenced in a study of Ad26.COV2.S vaccination and SARS-CoV-2 variants. The table came from immunoSEQ multiplex PCR; TCRdb's copy has only in-frame clones and leaves some out. The sample has roughly 380,000 clones, 92% seen once. The sequences come from peripheral blood, collected after recovery from COVID-19. These receptors were taken from a human donor who had recovered from COVID-19.

The V gene is TRBV3-1 (or the pseudogene TRBV3-2), the J gene TRBJ2-3; D might be TRBD1 or TRBD2, each matching 5 bases. CDR1 and CDR2 (germline): LGHDT, YNNKEL (reference sequence). The CDR3 totals 15 residues. The V end lost 0 bases, the J end lost 2 bases, and 9 bases lay between the germline ends. This chain's CDR3 is CASSQEGRDTDTQYF. In DNA, the CDR3 is TGTGCCAGCAGCCAAGAGGGACGGGACACAGATACGCAGTATTTT.

The gene calls are TRBV9 and TRBJ1-3; D might be TRBD1 (5 bases). V gave up 7 bases and J gave up 2 bases, with 19 bases separating them. This CDR3 has 16 residues. The germline CDR1 and CDR2 sequences are SGDLS and YYNGEE. The CDR3 here is CASGGTREAAGNTIYF. CDR3 DNA sequence: TGTGCCAGCGGAGGGACTAGGGAAGCTGCTGGAAACACCATATATTTT.

The CDR3 DNA follows: TGTGCCAGCAGCTCGGCAGGGGGCGGTGAAGCTTTCTTT. This translates into CASSSAGGGEAFF. The V gene is TRBV5-5, the J gene TRBJ1-1, with 8 bases identical to TRBD1. Germline V gives CDR1 SGHKS, CDR2 YYEKEE (reference sequence). The CDR3 is made up of 13 amino acids. The V and J ends lost 3 bases and 7 bases, in that order; junction bases with no gene match: 5. Looking up the rest from reference TRBV5-5 and TRBJ1-1 gives the full variable domain: DAGVTQSPTHLIKTRGQQVTLRCSPISGHKSVSWYQQVLGQGPQFIFQYYEKEERGRGNFPDRFSARQFPNYSSELNVNALLLGDSALYLCASSSAGGGEAFFGQGTRLTVV.

The chain couples TRBV7-9 to TRBJ2-1, with a possible D match to TRBD2 (6 bases). Germline V gene sequence: CDR1 SEHNR, CDR2 FQNEAQ (reference sequence). There are 11 residues in the CDR3. V was pared by 3 bases and J by 9 bases, with 6 bases between. CDR3 protein: CASSFSGEQFF. The CDR3 DNA is TGTGCCAGCAGCTTTAGCGGTGAGCAGTTCTTC.

The genes are TRBV7-2 and TRBJ1-2; TRBD1 is a possible D gene (6 bases). Trimming removed 5 bases at V and 8 bases at J, with 18 bases between. The germline V gene encodes CDR1 SGHTA and CDR2 FQGNSA. This CDR3 region has 14 residues. For the CDR3, the DNA is TGTGCCAGCAGCACCAACGGACAGAGCCGGGGCTACACCTTC. Encoded protein: CASSTNGQSRGYTF.

A note on this clone: Other DNA sequences in the sample encode the same CDR3. V gene TRBV5-1 combines with J gene TRBJ2-7; D remains unclear. V lost 4 bases and J 0 bases, leaving 5 bases between the germline ends. The CDR3 sequence is 12 residues long. CDR1 and CDR2 (germline): SGHRS, YFSETQ. The chain's CDR3 is CASSPPSYEQYF. DNA for the CDR3: TGCGCCAGCAGCCCCCCCTCCTACGAGCAGTACTTC. Full variable domain (outside the CDR3, taken from reference TRBV5-1 and TRBJ2-7): KAGVTQTPRYLIKTRGQQVTLSCSPISGHRSVSWYQQTPGQGLQFLFEYFSETQRNKGNFPGRFSGRQFSNSRSEMNVSTLELGDSALYLCASSPPSYEQYFGPGTRLTVT.

The DNA of the CDR3 is TGCGCCAGCAGCCACAGGGCGGGCGGGGAGCTGTTTTTT. Protein: CASSHRAGGELFF. The V and J genes are TRBV4-1 and TRBJ2-2; D tentatively fits TRBD1 or TRBD2 (5 bases each). This CDR3 region has 13 residues. The germline V gene encodes CDR1 MGHRA and CDR2 YSYEKL. With 3 bases removed from V and 7 bases from J, the gap between germline ends came to 9 bases.

In the case of this clone: Distinct nucleotide sequences in the sample also encode this CDR3. The rearrangement uses TRBV3-1 (or the pseudogene TRBV3-2) and TRBJ2-5; no clear D gene. The CDR3 is made up of 11 amino acids. The V gene lost 4 bases and the J gene lost 5 bases, with 5 bases spanning the gap. Per the germline V gene, CDR1 is LGHDT and CDR2 is YNNKEL (reference sequence). In DNA, the CDR3 is TGTGCCAGCAGCCTAGGCGAGACCCAGTACTTC. Translation: CASSLGETQYF.